This TCR beta chain was identified in a study of beta chain features in type 1 diabetes. Every participating donor gave one draw, a heparinised blood sample averaging about 100 mL. Each of the sorted populations had a purity greater than 98%. As concerns this clone: Its target is unknown.

Expressed TCRB transcripts were sequenced, since all the RNA that had been isolated was reverse transcribed. Here immunoSEQ multiplex PCR was the method, and the copy in TCRdb shows in-frame clones only, minus some. The table lists 620,000 or so clones, roughly a sixth of them singletons. V gave up 3 bases and J gave up 6 bases; unmatched junction bases: 11. The CDR3 sequence is 17 residues long. Germline V gene lookup returns CDR1 SNHLY and CDR2 FYNNEI. Findings of the study overall: Moderately but significantly shorter TCRB CDR3s were found in Type 1 diabetes patients in all four CD4+ subsets. Within patients, naive, central memory and Treg TCRB repertoires seemed more similar than within healthy donors.

The chain combines TRBV2 with TRBJ2-1, with 10 bases fitting TRBD2. The origin of this receptor is a young man in good health. The sample comprised naive CD4+ T cells from blood. The CDR3 spells CASSDRGLAGDSNEQFF. CDR3 coding DNA: TGTGCCAGCAGTGATCGGGGGCTAGCGGGAGATAGCAATGAGCAGTTCTTC.